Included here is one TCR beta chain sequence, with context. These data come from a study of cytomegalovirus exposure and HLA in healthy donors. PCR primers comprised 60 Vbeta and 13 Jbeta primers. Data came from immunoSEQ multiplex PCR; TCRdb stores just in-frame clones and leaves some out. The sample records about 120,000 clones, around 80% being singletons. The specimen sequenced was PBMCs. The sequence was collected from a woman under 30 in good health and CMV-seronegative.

The CDR3, as DNA: TGTGCCACCAGCACTTTATCCGCTGAAGCTTTCTTT. It translates to CATSTLSAEAFF. The chain has TRBV15 and TRBJ1-1; no clear D gene. CDR1 and CDR2 (germline): LNHNV, YYDKDF (reference sequence). The V end lost 4 bases, the J end lost 6 bases, and 9 bases lay between the germline ends. The CDR3 spans 12 residues.